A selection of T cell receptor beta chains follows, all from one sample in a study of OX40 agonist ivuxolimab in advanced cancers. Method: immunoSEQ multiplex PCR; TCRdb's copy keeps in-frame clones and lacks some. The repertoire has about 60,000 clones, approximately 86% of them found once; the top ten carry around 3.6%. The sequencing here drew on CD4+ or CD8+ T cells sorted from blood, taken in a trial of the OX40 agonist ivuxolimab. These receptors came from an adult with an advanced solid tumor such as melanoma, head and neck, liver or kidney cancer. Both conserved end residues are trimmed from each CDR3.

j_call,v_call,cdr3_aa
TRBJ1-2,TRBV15,ATSRGGGTSYGYT
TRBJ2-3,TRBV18,ASSPPRVGRVQY
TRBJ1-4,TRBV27,ASRSTGGSEKLF
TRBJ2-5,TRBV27,ASRLGQYQETQY
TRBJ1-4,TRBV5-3,ARSPSGGFEKLF
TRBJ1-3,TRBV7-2,ASSLTRTGTSSGNTIY
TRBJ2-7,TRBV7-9,ASSSLGRPGQDYEQY
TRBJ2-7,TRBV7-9,ASSLGRSEQY
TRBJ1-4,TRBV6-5,ASSWGSGDGIEKLF
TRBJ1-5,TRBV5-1,ASSYEGGGNQPQH
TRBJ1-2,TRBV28,ASADPYGYT
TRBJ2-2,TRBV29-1,SVGDRVVGELF
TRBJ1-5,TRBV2,ASSDFPNQPQH
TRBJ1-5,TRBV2,ASSLWSNQPQH
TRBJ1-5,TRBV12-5,ASGLDVDSQH
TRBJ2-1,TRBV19,ASASGGKQF
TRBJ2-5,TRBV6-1,ASNRGRGETQY
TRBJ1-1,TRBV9,ASSVRQGSTEAF
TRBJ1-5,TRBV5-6,ASQSSPGQSQPQH
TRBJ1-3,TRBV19,ASRLTVLGGNTIY
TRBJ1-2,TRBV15,ATSSDRHYGYT
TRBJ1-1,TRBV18,ASSIGGQKGTEAF
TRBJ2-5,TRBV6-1,ASSAGRVGSQETQY
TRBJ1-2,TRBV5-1,ASSRGEGKSGYT
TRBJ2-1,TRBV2,ASSSGGSDEQF
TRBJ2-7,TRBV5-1,ASSLASFYEQY